A single sample is the source of the 26 T cell receptor beta chains below, sequenced in a study of spatial heterogeneity in lung cancer. Study-level points and caveats: In tumors, expanded intratumoral alpha and beta TCR counts tracked mutation counts.

A single record per CDR3 protein comes from TCRdb applying MiXCR to the 5' RACE reads. The sample has roughly 7,000 distinct CDR3 sequences, under 3.5% seen once. Time point: sample taken at primary tumor resection. Antigens for these TCRs are unknown. The specimen was lung tumor tissue, collected at surgery. Receptor source: a male donor with early-stage non-small cell lung cancer.

This clonotype was recorded many times. The CDR3 loop reads CASSFAAGNTIYF. CDR3 DNA sequence: TGTGCCAGCAGCTTTGCTGCGGGAAACACCATATATTTT. The chain couples TRBV5-6 to TRBJ1-3; the D is unclear. V was clipped by 2 bases and J by 4 bases, with 7 bases between them. Germline CDR1 reads SGHDT; CDR2 reads YYEEEE. The CDR3 extends over 13 amino acids.

This clonotype has at least ten counts. The V and J genes are TRBV6-6 and TRBJ2-3, with 8 bases that match TRBD2. V gave up 7 bases and J gave up 0 bases; unmatched junction bases: 6. Germline V gene lookup returns CDR1 MNHNY and CDR2 SVGAGI (reference sequence). CDR3 length: 15 residues. CDR3 sequence (DNA): TGTGCCAGCACCCGAAAGCGGGAGAGCACAGATACGCAGTATTTT. Translated, it gives CASTRKRESTDTQYF.

By share, this clonotype counts as medium-sized. The chain couples TRBV15 to TRBJ2-3, with D perhaps TRBD2 (6 bases). In germline, CDR1 is LNHNV, CDR2 YYDKDF (reference sequence). Trimming took 6 bases from V and 2 from J, leaving 18 bases between them. This CDR3 has 16 amino acids. In DNA form, the CDR3 reads TGTGCCACCAGTCCCGGGCGGGACCAACTCACAGATACGCAGTATTTT. This encodes CATSPGRDQLTDTQYF. Full variable domain (rest looked up from reference TRBV15 and TRBJ2-3): DAMVIQNPRYQVTQFGKPVTLSCSQTLNHNVMYWYQQKSSQAPKLLFHYYDKDFNNEADTPDNFQSRRPNTSFCFLDIRSPGLGDTAMYLCATSPGRDQLTDTQYFGPGTRLTVL.

There are many counts of this clonotype. V is TRBV6-5 and J is TRBJ2-3; D gene unclear. Trimming stripped 6 bases from V and 6 bases from J, with 19 bases between. The CDR3 is 15 amino acids. In germline, CDR1 is MNHEY, CDR2 SVGAGI. The CDR3 coding sequence is TGTGCCAGCAGCCTACGCCGGCCCCAACCGGATACGCAGTATTTT. This sequence encodes CASSLRRPQPDTQYF.

This clonotype counts as medium-sized. The chain has TRBV5-6 and TRBJ1-4; the D gene is possibly TRBD1 (6 bases). Germline V lookup: CDR1 SGHDT, CDR2 YYEEEE. Trimming pared 2 bases from V and 8 bases from J, leaving 13 bases between. The length of the CDR3 is 14 residues. This CDR3 reads CASSFGQIEEKLFF. Here the CDR3 DNA reads TGTGCCAGCAGCTTCGGACAGATAGAAGAAAAACTGTTTTTT.

This clonotype was found a few times. The gene calls are TRBV14 and TRBJ2-5; D is perhaps TRBD1 or TRBD2 (5 bases each). V lost 5 bases and J lost 7, with 23 bases in between. Germline V gene lookup returns CDR1 SGHDN and CDR2 FVKESK. There are 16 residues in the CDR3. This CDR3 is CASSKGAGTSPGTQYF. The CDR3, as DNA: TGTGCCAGCAGCAAAGGGGCCGGGACGTCTCCAGGGACCCAGTACTTC.

This clonotype has a count of ten or more. This sequence joins TRBV11-2 and TRBJ2-3, with TRBD1 matching over 8 bases. V lost 6 bases and J lost 9; bases outside the gene matches: 11. The germline V gene has CDR1 SGHAT and CDR2 FQNNGV. CDR3 size: 14 residues. CDR3 region: CASSIQGQGVTQYF. CDR3 sequence (DNA): TGTGCCAGCAGTATTCAAGGACAGGGAGTGACGCAGTATTTT.

This clonotype was observed many times. The rearrangement uses TRBV3-1 and TRBJ1-2, with D tentatively TRBD1 (6 bases). In germline, CDR1 is LGHDT, CDR2 YNNKEL (reference sequence). The length of the CDR3 is 16 residues. The V end lost 1 base, the J end lost 0 bases, and 12 bases lay between the germline ends. The DNA of the CDR3 is TGTGCCAGCAGCCAAGCCCGGACAGAGGCTAACTATGGCTACACCTTC. Protein sequence: CASSQARTEANYGYTF.

This clonotype was recorded many times. The genes are TRBV6-5 and TRBJ1-2, with 9 bases lining up with TRBD1. Trimming at V came to 8 bases and at J to 4 bases, leaving 11 bases not matched to a gene. Germline V gene data show CDR1 as MNHEY and CDR2 as SVGAGI. This CDR3 comprises 15 residues. The DNA of the CDR3 is TGTGCCAGCTGCCTATTCCGGGACAGGGTCTATGGCTACACCTTC. This sequence encodes CASCLFRDRVYGYTF.

This clonotype occurred many times. The chain employs TRBV11-2 and TRBJ2-1; TRBD2 aligns across 10 bases. Germline V lookup: CDR1 SGHAT, CDR2 FQNNGV. The CDR3 sequence is 16 residues long. The V and J ends lost 5 bases and 7 bases, in that order; junction bases with no gene match: 11. CDR3 loop: CASSRGRSGGVNEQFF. The CDR3 DNA sequence: TGTGCCAGCAGCCGAGGAAGGAGCGGGGGGGTAAATGAGCAGTTCTTC. Full variable domain (outside the CDR3, taken from reference TRBV11-2 and TRBJ2-1): EAGVAQSPRYKIIEKRQSVAFWCNPISGHATLYWYQQILGQGPKLLIQFQNNGVVDDSQLPKDRFSAERLKGVDSTLKIQPAKLEDSAVYLCASSRGRSGGVNEQFFGPGTRLTVL.

This clonotype appeared many times. The chain has TRBV12-3 or TRBV12-4 and TRBJ1-3; D call uncertain. Trimming stripped 5 bases from V and 0 bases from J, with 8 bases between. This CDR3 is 14 amino acids long. Here the CDR3 DNA reads TGTGCCAGCAGTCCGTCCACCTCTGGAAACACCATATATTTT. Protein sequence: CASSPSTSGNTIYF.

In its sample, this clonotype was seen many times. The chain uses TRBV10-2 and TRBJ2-7, with D maybe TRBD2 (6 bases). The germline gives CDR1 WSHSY, CDR2 SAAADI. This CDR3 comprises 14 residues. Trimming cost V 2 bases and J 1 base, with 9 bases left between them. The CDR3 spells CASSEARGSYEQYF. As DNA, the CDR3 is TGCGCCAGCAGTGAGGCCCGGGGGTCCTACGAGCAGTACTTC.

This clonotype was observed many times. The chain carries TRBV29-1 and TRBJ2-5; D possibly matches TRBD1 or TRBD2 (5 bases each). The CDR3 contains 13 residues. V was cut by 3 bases and J by 5 bases, with 13 bases left in between. CDR1 SQVTM and CDR2 ANQGSEA come from the germline V gene. DNA of the CDR3: TGCAGCGTTGAGGCGGTCTGGGGGGAGACCCAGTACTTC. This gives the protein CSVEAVWGETQYF.

This clonotype has ten or more counts. This rearrangement joins TRBV12-3 or TRBV12-4 to TRBJ1-1; D unclear. This CDR3 spans 13 amino acids. With 5 bases removed from V and 7 bases from J, the gap between germline ends came to 14 bases. Here the CDR3 reads CASSIIRYGEAFF. The DNA of the CDR3 is TGTGCCAGCAGTATTATAAGGTACGGTGAAGCTTTCTTT.

By sample fraction, this clonotype is medium-sized. The CDR3 coding sequence is TGTGCCACCAGCAGAGATGCGGGGCAATGGAATCAGCCCCAGCATTTT. This codes for CATSRDAGQWNQPQHF. The V and J genes are TRBV15 and TRBJ1-5, with D possibly being TRBD1 (5 bases). The length of the CDR3 is 16 residues. Germline CDR1 reads LNHNV; CDR2 reads YYDKDF (reference sequence). Trimming stripped 0 bases from V and 4 bases from J, with 13 bases between.

This clonotype was seen repeatedly, ten times or more. V is TRBV20-1 and J is TRBJ1-3; D is ambiguous. The germline V gene encodes CDR1 DFQATT and CDR2 SNEGSKA (reference sequence). Trimming removed 2 bases from V and 4 bases from J, with 3 bases in between. CDR3 length: 11 amino acids. CDR3 loop: CSARSGNTIYF. The CDR3, as DNA: TGCAGTGCTAGATCCGGAAACACCATATATTTT.

This clonotype is deemed medium-sized. The J gene is TRBJ2-1, the V gene TRBV2; D ambiguous. This CDR3 is 14 amino acids long. CDR1 and CDR2 (germline): SNHLY, FYNNEI. The V end lost 1 base, the J end lost 5 bases, and 9 bases lay between the germline ends. The chain's CDR3 is CASSEVVNHNEQFF. CDR3 bases: TGTGCCAGCAGTGAAGTGGTCAACCACAATGAGCAGTTCTTC.

This clonotype rates as medium-sized. This chain joins TRBV20-1 and TRBJ2-5, with D possibly being TRBD2 (5 bases). This CDR3 contains 13 residues. Looked up from germline, CDR1 is DFQATT and CDR2 is SNEGSKA (reference sequence). V gave up 5 bases and J gave up 3 bases, with 13 bases separating them. The CDR3 sequence: CSALLTREETQYF. CDR3 coding DNA: TGCAGTGCTCTCCTAACTAGGGAAGAGACCCAGTACTTC.

This clonotype has a count of ten or more. The rearrangement links TRBV30 to TRBJ2-3, with D tentatively TRBD1 (5 bases). The CDR3 has 13 residues. Germline CDR1 is GTSNPN and CDR2 is SVGIG (reference sequence). Trimming took 5 bases from V and 0 from J, leaving 9 bases between them. The CDR3 sequence is CAWGAASTDTQYF. CDR3 nucleotides: TGTGCCTGGGGGGCAGCTAGCACAGATACGCAGTATTTT.

In this sample, this clonotype is medium-sized (0.01 to 0.1%). The rearrangement joins TRBV20-1 to TRBJ2-7, with 13 bases lining up with TRBD2. Unmatched junction bases numbered 5, after V lost 3 bases and J lost 0 bases. The CDR3 has 16 amino acids. The germline V gene encodes CDR1 DFQATT and CDR2 SNEGSKA (reference sequence). The CDR3 DNA sequence: TGCAGTGCTAGGAAGACTAGCGGGGGGTACTCCTACGAGCAGTACTTC. It is translated as CSARKTSGGYSYEQYF.

Within the sample, this clonotype is medium-sized. This sequence joins TRBV6-1 and TRBJ1-1, with D tentatively TRBD1 (5 bases). The CDR3 is made up of 13 amino acids. In germline, CDR1 is MNHNS, CDR2 SASEGT. V lost 8 bases and J lost 0, with 10 bases in between. CDR3 residues: CASGFRVNTEAFF. In nucleotides, the CDR3 is TGTGCCAGCGGTTTCAGGGTGAACACTGAAGCTTTCTTT.

The table lists this clonotype with many counts. The V gene is TRBV7-9, the J gene TRBJ2-3; D gene ambiguous. CDR1 is SEHNR, CDR2 FQNEAQ, per germline (reference sequence). CDR3 size: 14 residues. Trimming left V 5 bases short and J 6 bases short, with 15 bases between. This CDR3 is CASSPLGSSDTQYF. The CDR3 nucleotides are TGTGCCAGCAGCCCCCTAGGAAGTTCTGATACGCAGTATTTT.

V and J are TRBV9 and TRBJ1-4; D is perhaps TRBD1 (5 bases). The CDR3 has 16 amino acids. Trimming took off 4 bases at V and 0 bases at J, with 13 bases between the two ends. Germline V gives CDR1 SGDLS, CDR2 YYNGEE. The CDR3 sequence: CASSPNGQATNEKLFF. The CDR3 DNA follows: TGTGCCAGCAGCCCCAACGGACAAGCAACTAATGAAAAACTGTTTTTT.

This clonotype is judged medium-sized (0.01 to 0.1%). The chain recombines TRBV19 with TRBJ2-5, with D possibly called TRBD1 or TRBD2 (6 bases each). The CDR3 contains 14 residues. Trimming pared 0 bases from V and 5 bases from J, leaving 10 bases between. CDR1 and CDR2 (germline): LNHDA, SQIVND (reference sequence). The DNA of the CDR3 is TGTGCCAGTAGTATAGATCCCGGGGGCGAGACCCAGTACTTC. Protein sequence: CASSIDPGGETQYF. The full variable domain, with the rest looked up from reference TRBV19 and TRBJ2-5, is DGGITQSPKYLFRKEGQNVTLSCEQNLNHDAMYWYRQDPGQGLRLIYYSQIVNDFQKGDIAEGYSVSREKKESFPLTVTSAQKNPTAFYLCASSIDPGGETQYFGPGTRLLVL.

In this sample, this clonotype is medium-sized. The chain employs TRBV5-5 and TRBJ2-7; TRBD1 might be the D (5 bases). CDR3 length equals 13 residues. The V and J ends lost 1 base and 3 bases respectively, with 8 bases between them. Germline loops: CDR1 SGHKS, CDR2 YYEKEE (reference sequence). The CDR3 bases are TGTGCCAGCAGCTTGCAGGGCCACTACGAGCAGTACTTC. Protein: CASSLQGHYEQYF.

This clonotype is judged medium-sized. The chain recombines TRBV24-1 with TRBJ2-5; D tentatively fits TRBD1 or TRBD2 (5 bases each). This CDR3 has 16 residues. Germline CDR1 and CDR2: KGHDR and SFDVKD. V shed 3 bases and J shed 2 bases, with 15 bases lying between them. This CDR3 is CATSDGAGAHQETQYF. The DNA for the CDR3 is TGTGCCACCAGTGATGGGGCCGGGGCCCATCAAGAGACCCAGTACTTC.